The 5 T cell receptor beta chains listed next were all sequenced from one sample in a study of CD8+ T cells in alopecia areata. RNA, once extracted, was reverse transcribed into cDNA for use as the sequencing template. Sequencing used immunoSEQ multiplex PCR; TCRdb keeps in-frame clones, though not all of them. The sample lists 150,000 to 200,000 clones; approximately 70% were seen once. The specimen was CD8+ T cells sorted from blood, collected at week 0. Source of these receptors: a human donor with alopecia areata.

In its sample, this clone was seen a few times. Distinct nucleotide sequences in the sample also encode this CDR3. The chain has TRBV19 and TRBJ1-5; D is undetermined. V was shortened by 6 bases and J by 4 bases, with 7 bases between the two germline ends. In germline, CDR1 is LNHDA, CDR2 SQIVND (reference sequence). This CDR3 spans 12 amino acids. The CDR3 DNA reads as TGTGCCAGTAGGGTCAGTAATCAGCCCCAGCATTTT. Its protein product is CASRVSNQPQHF. Looking up the rest from reference TRBV19 and TRBJ1-5 gives the full variable domain: DGGITQSPKYLFRKEGQNVTLSCEQNLNHDAMYWYRQDPGQGLRLIYYSQIVNDFQKGDIAEGYSVSREKKESFPLTVTSAQKNPTAFYLCASRVSNQPQHFGDGTRLSIL.

The genes are TRBV19 and TRBJ2-4; D perhaps matches TRBD1 (5 bases). From germline, CDR1 is LNHDA and CDR2 SQIVND (reference sequence). CDR3 length: 14 amino acids. Trimming took off 3 bases at V and 9 bases at J, with 15 bases between the two ends. Here the CDR3 reads CASSMGQGYGIQYF. In DNA, the CDR3 is TGTGCCAGTAGTATGGGGCAGGGTTATGGCATTCAGTACTTC.

Only one count was recorded for this clone. The chain combines TRBV6-4 with TRBJ2-7, with 7 nucleotides matching TRBD1. The V segment lost 0 bases and the J segment 0 bases; nucleotides outside the gene matches: 2. Germline-derived CDR1 and CDR2 are MRHNA and SNTAGT. The CDR3 contains 15 residues. The CDR3 sequence is CASSDSRDSSYEQYF. As DNA, the CDR3 is TGTGCCAGCAGTGACTCGAGGGACAGCTCCTACGAGCAGTACTTC.

This clone was picked up a small number of times. The chain has TRBV11-3 and TRBJ2-7, with 9 bases lining up with TRBD2. Germline CDR1 SGHNT, CDR2 YENEEA. V shed 2 bases and J 2 bases; nucleotides not matched to a gene: 10. The CDR3 consists of 17 residues. The CDR3 region is CASSLFGTSQKAYEQYF. DNA of the CDR3: TGTGCCAGCAGCTTATTTGGGACTAGCCAAAAGGCCTACGAGCAGTACTTC.

V gene TRBV30 combines with J gene TRBJ1-5; unclear D gene. Germline CDR1 GTSNPN, CDR2 SVGIG (reference sequence). The CDR3 consists of 13 residues. Trimming stripped 1 base from V and 0 bases from J, with 4 bases between. The CDR3 region has the DNA TGTGCCTGGAGTGAACTTAGCAATCAGCCCCAGCATTTT. It specifies CAWSELSNQPQHF.